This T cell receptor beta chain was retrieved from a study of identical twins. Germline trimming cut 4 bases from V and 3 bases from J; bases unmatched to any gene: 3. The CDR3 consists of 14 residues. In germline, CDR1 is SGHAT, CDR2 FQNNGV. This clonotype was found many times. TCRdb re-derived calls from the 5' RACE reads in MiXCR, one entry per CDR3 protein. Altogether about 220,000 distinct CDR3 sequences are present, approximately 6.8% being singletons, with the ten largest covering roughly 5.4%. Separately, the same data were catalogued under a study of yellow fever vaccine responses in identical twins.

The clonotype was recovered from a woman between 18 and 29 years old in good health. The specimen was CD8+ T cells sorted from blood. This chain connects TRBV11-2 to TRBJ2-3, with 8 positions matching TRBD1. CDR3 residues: CASSSTGGTDTQYF. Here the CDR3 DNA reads TGTGCCAGCAGCTCCACAGGGGGGACAGATACGCAGTATTTT.